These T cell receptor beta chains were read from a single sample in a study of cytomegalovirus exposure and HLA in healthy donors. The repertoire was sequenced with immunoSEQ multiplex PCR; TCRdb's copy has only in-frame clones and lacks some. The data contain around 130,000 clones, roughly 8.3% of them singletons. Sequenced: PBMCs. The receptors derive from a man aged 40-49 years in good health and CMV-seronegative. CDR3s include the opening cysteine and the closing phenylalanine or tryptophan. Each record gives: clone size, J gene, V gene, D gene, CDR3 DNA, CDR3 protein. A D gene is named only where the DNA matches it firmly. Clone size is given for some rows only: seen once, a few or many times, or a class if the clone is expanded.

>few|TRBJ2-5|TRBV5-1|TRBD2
TGCGCCAGCAGCCGCGGACTAGCGGGGGGACCCCTGTTACAAGAGACCCAGTACTTC
CASSRGLAGGPLLQETQYF
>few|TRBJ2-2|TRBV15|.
TGTGCCACCAGCAGAGTGGTGGGCGCCGGGGAGCTGTTTTTT
CATSRVVGAGELFF
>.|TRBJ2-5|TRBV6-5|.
TGTGCCAGCTTCGGGGTCGGATTAGAAGAGACCCAGTACTTC
CASFGVGLEETQYF
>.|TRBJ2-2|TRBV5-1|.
TGCGCCAGCAGGGGATGGGGGGCGAACACCGGGGAGCTGTTTTTT
CASRGWGANTGELFF
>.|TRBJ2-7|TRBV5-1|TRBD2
TGCGCCAGCAGCCAAGGACTAGCGGGGGGGATCTCCTACGAGCAGTACTTC
CASSQGLAGGISYEQYF
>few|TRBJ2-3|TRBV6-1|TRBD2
TGTGCCAGCAGTCTACGCGGGGGGGCGGTAGATACGCAGTATTTT
CASSLRGGAVDTQYF
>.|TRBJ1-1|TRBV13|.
TGTGCCAGCAGCTTAGTAGGGAGAAGGGTGAACACTGAAGCTTTCTTT
CASSLVGRRVNTEAFF
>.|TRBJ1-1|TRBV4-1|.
TGCGCCAGCAGCCACCAGGGGACTGAAGCTTTCTTT
CASSHQGTEAFF
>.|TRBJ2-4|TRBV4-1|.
TGCGCCAGCAGCCAACCGACAGGCAAAAACATTCAGTACTTC
CASSQPTGKNIQYF
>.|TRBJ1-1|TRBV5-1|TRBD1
TGCGCCAGCAGCGCACCGGGACAGGACACTGAAGCTTTCTTT
CASSAPGQDTEAFF
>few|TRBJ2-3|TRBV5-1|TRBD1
TGCGCCAGCAGCACGGGACAGGTAGTTGGTAACACAGATACGCAGTATTTT
CASSTGQVVGNTDTQYF
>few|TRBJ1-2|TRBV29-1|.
TGCAGCGTTGCGTATGGGGAGTACACCTTC
CSVAYGEYTF
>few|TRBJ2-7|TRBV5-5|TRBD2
TGTGCCAGCAGCTTGGAAGGTTTCGGGGGGTACGAGCAGTACTTC
CASSLEGFGGYEQYF
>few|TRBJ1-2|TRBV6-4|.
TGTGCCAGCAGTGAAACAGGGAGTGGTGGCTACACCTTC
CASSETGSGGYTF
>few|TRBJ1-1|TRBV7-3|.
TGTGCCAGCAGCCTAACCTCGGGGGGCAACACTGAAGCTTTCTTT
CASSLTSGGNTEAFF
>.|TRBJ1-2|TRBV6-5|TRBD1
TGTGCCAGCAGTCCCGGGACAGGGGGCGGCTACACCTTC
CASSPGTGGGYTF
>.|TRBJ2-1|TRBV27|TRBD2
TGTGCCAGCAGTTCCCCAACTAGCGGGGCCATACCGTACAATGAGCAGTTCTTC
CASSSPTSGAIPYNEQFF
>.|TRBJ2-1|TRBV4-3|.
TGCGCCAGCAGCCTCATCCTGCGGACAGAGTACTACAATGAGCAGTTCTTC
CASSLILRTEYYNEQFF
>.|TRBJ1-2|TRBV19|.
TGTGCCAGTAGTATACCGGGTCAGGGCTATGGCTACACCTTC
CASSIPGQGYGYTF
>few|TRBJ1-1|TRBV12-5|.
TGTGCTAGTGGTTTGGAGGGGCGCGGCACTGAAGCTTTCTTT
CASGLEGRGTEAFF
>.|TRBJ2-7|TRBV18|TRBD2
TGTGCCAGCTCACTCGGGAGCGGGGGCCCCTACGAGCAGTACTTC
CASSLGSGGPYEQYF
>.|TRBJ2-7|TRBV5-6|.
TGTGCCAGCAGCTTGATTCAGGGATTTTCCTACGAGCAGTACTTC
CASSLIQGFSYEQYF
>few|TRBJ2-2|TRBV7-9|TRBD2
TGTGCCAGCAGCTCCGCGGGGGGGCCGAACACCGGGGAGCTGTTTTTT
CASSSAGGPNTGELFF
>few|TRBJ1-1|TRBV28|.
TGTGCCAGCAGTTTAGGGGGCAGTCCCATGAACACTGAAGCTTTCTTT
CASSLGGSPMNTEAFF
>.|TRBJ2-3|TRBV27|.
TGTGCCAGCAGTTTGACCGCAGGTGGTGGGACAGATACGCAGTATTTT
CASSLTAGGGTDTQYF
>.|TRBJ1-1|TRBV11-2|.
TGTGCCAGCAGCTCAACCGACATTATGAACACTGAAGCTTTCTTT
CASSSTDIMNTEAFF